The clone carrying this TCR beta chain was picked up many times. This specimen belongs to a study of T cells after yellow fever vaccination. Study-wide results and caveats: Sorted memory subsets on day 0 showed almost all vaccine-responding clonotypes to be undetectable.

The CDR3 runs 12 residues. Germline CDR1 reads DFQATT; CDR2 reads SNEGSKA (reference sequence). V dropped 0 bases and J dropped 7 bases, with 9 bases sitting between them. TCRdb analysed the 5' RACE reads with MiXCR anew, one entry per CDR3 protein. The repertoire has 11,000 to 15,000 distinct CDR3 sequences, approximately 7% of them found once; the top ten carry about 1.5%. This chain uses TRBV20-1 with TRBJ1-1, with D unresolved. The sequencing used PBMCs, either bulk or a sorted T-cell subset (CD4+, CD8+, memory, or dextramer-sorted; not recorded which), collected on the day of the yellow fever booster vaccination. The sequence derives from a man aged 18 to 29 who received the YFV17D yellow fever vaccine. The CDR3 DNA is TGCAGTGCTAGAGATAGTGACCGTGAAGCTTTCTTT. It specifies CSARDSDREAFF.